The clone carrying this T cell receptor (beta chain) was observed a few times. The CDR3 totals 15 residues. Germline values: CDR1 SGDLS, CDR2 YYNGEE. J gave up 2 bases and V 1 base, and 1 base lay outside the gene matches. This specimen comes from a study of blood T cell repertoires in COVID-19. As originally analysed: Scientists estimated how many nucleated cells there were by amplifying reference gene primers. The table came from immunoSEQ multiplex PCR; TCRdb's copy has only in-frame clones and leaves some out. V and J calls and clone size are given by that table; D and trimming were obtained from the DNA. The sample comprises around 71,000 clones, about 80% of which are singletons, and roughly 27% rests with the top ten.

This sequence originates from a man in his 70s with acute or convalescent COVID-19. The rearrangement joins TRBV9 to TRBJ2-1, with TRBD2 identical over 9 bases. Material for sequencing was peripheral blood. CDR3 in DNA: TGTGCCAGCAGCGTACTAGCGGGAACCTACAATGAGCAGTTCTTC. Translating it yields CASSVLAGTYNEQFF.